These T cell receptor beta chains were read from a single sample in a study of blood T cell repertoires in COVID-19. Data came from immunoSEQ multiplex PCR; TCRdb stores just in-frame clones and leaves some out. The sample includes 300,000 to 400,000 clones, around 90% seen only once; the top ten take less than 3.5%. The source material was peripheral blood. The source is a woman in her 30s with COVID-19, enrolled during active disease. CDR3s include the opening cysteine and the closing phenylalanine or tryptophan. D genes are given only for firm matches. The size field is filled for only some rows; it gives once, few, many or a size class.

D	V	size	J	DNA	CDR3
-	TRBV6-2/TRBV6-3	-	TRBJ2-1	TGTGCCAGCAGCAGACTCAGCTCCTACAATGAGCAGTTCTTC	CASSRLSSYNEQFF
-	TRBV19	-	TRBJ1-5	TGTGCCAGTAGGATGCGTCCCACGGGCAATCAGCCCCAGCATTTT	CASRMRPTGNQPQHF
TRBD2	TRBV4-3	-	TRBJ2-5	TGCGCCAGCAGCCAAGGCGGCGGGGGGACCCAAGAGACCCAGTACTTC	CASSQGGGGTQETQYF
-	TRBV21-1	-	TRBJ1-2	TGTGCCAGCAGCATCTACTTGTCCGACTCTTACGGCTACACCTTC	CASSIYLSDSYGYTF
TRBD1	TRBV28	-	TRBJ1-1	TGTGCCAGCAGTTTATGGAAGGGTGGGGGGACAGGGCGATGGACTGAAGCTTTCTTT	CASSLWKGGGTGRWTEAFF
-	TRBV6-2/TRBV6-3	-	TRBJ2-6	TGTGCCAGCAGTTCACAGTGGGTACTCTCTGGGGCCAACGTCCTGACTTTC	CASSSQWVLSGANVLTF
-	TRBV29-1	-	TRBJ1-3	TGCAGCGTTGCAGGGTACGAATCGGGAAACACCATATATTTT	CSVAGYESGNTIYF
TRBD2	TRBV6-2/TRBV6-3	-	TRBJ2-1	TGTGCCAGCAGTTACCCTAAGGATCGGCGGGAGGGAAGGAATGAGCAGTTCTTC	CASSYPKDRREGRNEQFF
-	TRBV7-9	once	TRBJ2-7	TGTGCCAGCAGCCCGGACACTACCTACGAGCAGTACTTC	CASSPDTTYEQYF
TRBD2	TRBV4-1	-	TRBJ2-2	TGCGCCAGCAGCCAAGAACCTAGCGGAAACACCGGGGAGCTGTTTTTT	CASSQEPSGNTGELFF
-	TRBV3-1/TRBV3-2	-	TRBJ1-2	TGTGCCAGCAGCCCGCGGTTCAGGGGCAGGGGTGTCGACTACACCTTC	CASSPRFRGRGVDYTF
-	TRBV7-6	-	TRBJ2-7	TGTGCCAGCAGCTTAGACCCGGGACAATTTCCCTACGAGCAGTACTTC	CASSLDPGQFPYEQYF
TRBD2	TRBV4-3	-	TRBJ2-1	TGCGCCAGCAGCCAGGGACTAGCGGGAGGTAGGTCCTACAATGAGCAGTTCTTC	CASSQGLAGGRSYNEQFF
TRBD2	TRBV28	once	TRBJ2-7	TGTGCCAGTACTACAGCGGGGAGCTCCTACGAGCAGTACTTC	CASTTAGSSYEQYF